These 13 T cell receptor beta chains came from one sample sequenced in a study of cytomegalovirus exposure and HLA in healthy donors (dated by TCRdb to about 2017). Libraries were built with the immunoSEQ multiplex PCR assay. The multiplex PCR relied on a mix of 60 forward primers for TCR Vbeta segments and 13 reverse primers for TCR Jbeta segments. TCRdb stores this immuneACCESS table with in-frame sequences only. Part of the clones is absent; in the studies checked, under half of the shortfall reflects unresolved V genes, and no reason is known for the rest. The sample records roughly 130,000 clones, roughly 80% of which are singletons. About 2% of the sample belongs to the ten largest clones. Sequencing was done on a sample of PBMCs. The source is a man aged 25-40 years in good health and CMV-seronegative.

J is TRBJ2-5 and V is TRBV5-1; 7 bases are a match to TRBD2. The J call is in doubt because the DNA end fits TRBJ2-7 better. The CDR3 consists of 17 residues. The germline CDR1 and CDR2 sequences are SGHRS and YFSETQ. The CDR3 region is CASSSTPSSGDLYEQYF. Here the CDR3 DNA reads TGCGCCAGCAGCTCGACGCCATCAAGCGGGGACCTCTACGAGCAGTACTTC.

J is TRBJ2-7 and V is TRBV27; weak D call: TRBD2 (6 bases). The CDR3 is 17 amino acids. V dropped 3 bases and J dropped 2 bases, with 20 bases sitting between them. CDR1 and CDR2 from the germline V gene are MNHEY and SMNVEV (reference sequence). The CDR3 region has the DNA TGTGCCAGCAGTTTCCGGCCGGGCGGGGACGGGGCCTACGAGCAGTACTTC. Residues: CASSFRPGGDGAYEQYF.

V usage is TRBV11-2 and J usage is TRBJ1-1, with D maybe TRBD1 (5 bases). Germline V gene lookup returns CDR1 SGHAT and CDR2 FQNNGV. Trimming shortened V by 1 base and J by 0 bases, and 12 bases separated the two germline ends. The CDR3 totals 16 residues. CDR3 sequence reads: CASSLGAGILNTEAFF. The CDR3 DNA reads TGTGCCAGCAGCTTAGGGGCAGGGATTTTGAACACTGAAGCTTTCTTT. Based on the CDR3 plus reference TRBV11-2 and TRBJ1-1, the full variable domain is EAGVAQSPRYKIIEKRQSVAFWCNPISGHATLYWYQQILGQGPKLLIQFQNNGVVDDSQLPKDRFSAERLKGVDSTLKIQPAKLEDSAVYLCASSLGAGILNTEAFFGQGTRLTVV.

The chain joins TRBV5-6 to TRBJ1-2, with D uncertain. The germline V gene has CDR1 SGHDT and CDR2 YYEEEE. Trimming pared 0 bases from V and 8 bases from J, leaving 11 bases between. CDR3 length equals 13 residues. The CDR3 DNA sequence: TGTGCCAGCAGCTTGGCGACGGGAGGGGGCTACACCTTC. It is translated as CASSLATGGGYTF.

On this clone: Other DNA sequences in the sample encode the same CDR3. V gene TRBV27 combines with J gene TRBJ1-2; TRBD1 agrees at 12 bases. V was pared by 5 bases and J by 2 bases, with 3 bases of the junction left unmatched. This CDR3 is built from 15 residues. The germline CDR1 and CDR2 sequences are MNHEY and SMNVEV (reference sequence). The DNA of the CDR3 is TGTGCCAGCAGTCCAGGGACAGGGGGCAACTATGGCTACACCTTC. Residues: CASSPGTGGNYGYTF.

V usage is TRBV6-1 and J usage is TRBJ2-5; 8 bases line up with TRBD1. J lost 2 bases, V lost 6 bases, and 5 bases had no gene match. This CDR3 has 14 residues. CDR1 MNHNS and CDR2 SASEGT come from the germline V gene. The CDR3 DNA follows: TGTGCCAGCAGGCCCTGGACAGGGCAAGAGACCCAGTACTTC. Translating gives CASRPWTGQETQYF.

This clone has a handful of counts. The chain has TRBV2 and TRBJ2-3, with 9 nucleotides matching TRBD1. CDR3 length: 16 amino acids. Trimming at V came to 6 bases and at J to 1 base, leaving 8 bases not matched to a gene. Germline CDR1 SNHLY, CDR2 FYNNEI. The DNA of the CDR3 is TGTGCCAGCAGACCCACAGGGGGCGTTGGCACAGATACGCAGTATTTT. Translating it yields CASRPTGGVGTDTQYF. The whole variable domain, filled in from reference TRBV2 and TRBJ2-3, reads EPEVTQTPSHQVTQMGQEVILRCVPISNHLYFYWYRQILGQKVEFLVSFYNNEISEKSEIFDDQFSVERPDGSNFTLKIRSTKLEDSAMYFCASRPTGGVGTDTQYFGPGTRLTVL.

The genes are TRBV28 and TRBJ2-3; D remains ambiguous. V was clipped by 3 bases and J by 6 bases, with 7 bases between them. This CDR3 spans 12 amino acids. The germline V gene has CDR1 MDHEN and CDR2 SYDVKM. DNA of the CDR3: TGTGCCAGCAGTTTCTTCGGGGATACGCAGTATTTT. Its protein product is CASSFFGDTQYF.

The table lists this clone with a few counts. This chain uses TRBV2 with TRBJ2-3; 9 nucleotides line up with TRBD2. The V gene end was trimmed by 6 bases and the J gene end by 4 bases; junction bases not matched to a gene: 8. The CDR3 runs to 15 residues. Germline V gene data show CDR1 as SNHLY and CDR2 as FYNNEI. The CDR3 is CASRYGTSIPDTQYF. In DNA, the CDR3 is TGTGCCAGCAGGTACGGGACTAGCATCCCAGATACGCAGTATTTT.

The chain carries TRBV5-1 and TRBJ2-1; D possibly corresponds to TRBD2 (6 bases). CDR1 is SGHRS and CDR2 is YFSETQ in the germline V gene. The CDR3 runs to 13 residues. V was trimmed by 4 bases and J by 8 bases, leaving 13 bases between them. CDR3 region: CASSHPSADEQFF. The CDR3 nucleotides read TGCGCCAGCAGCCACCCTAGCGCTGATGAGCAGTTCTTC.

The J gene is TRBJ2-5, the V gene TRBV11-3, with TRBD2 matching 12 bases. Germline loops: CDR1 SGHNT, CDR2 YENEEA. V dropped 4 bases and J dropped 5; count of bases not matched to a gene: 5. The CDR3 is 15 residues long. CDR3 protein: CASSSSGGALETQYF. For the CDR3, the DNA is TGTGCCAGCAGCTCTAGCGGGGGGGCCTTGGAGACCCAGTACTTC.

This rearrangement joins TRBV6-5 to TRBJ2-7, with 8 bases identical to TRBD1. Trimming cost V 4 bases and J 12 bases; bases outside gene matches: 8. CDR1 is MNHEY and CDR2 is SVGAGI in the germline V gene. This CDR3 contains 12 residues. Written as DNA, the CDR3 is TGTGCCAGCAGTTCCCCCGGGACAGGCGTGTACTTC. Its protein is CASSSPGTGVYF.

The rearrangement uses TRBV7-9 and TRBJ2-1; TRBD2 aligns across 12 bases. The CDR3 is made up of 16 amino acids. Germline V gene data show CDR1 as SEHNR and CDR2 as FQNEAQ (reference sequence). V shed 5 bases, J shed 9 bases, and the junction held 11 bases outside the gene matches. The CDR3 protein is CASSPRTSGAPSEQFF. The DNA of the CDR3 is TGTGCCAGCAGCCCGCGGACTAGCGGGGCTCCCTCTGAGCAGTTCTTC.